The 2 T cell receptor beta chains below come from one sample, sequenced in a study of cytomegalovirus exposure and HLA in healthy donors (dated 2017 in TCRdb). The library was produced with the immunoSEQ multiplex PCR assay. A mixture of 60 forward primers for TCR Vbeta segments and 13 reverse primers for TCR Jbeta segments was used in the multiplex PCR. TCRdb re-hosts the immuneACCESS table, in-frame sequences only. Its copies lack some clones; in the studies checked, an unresolved V gene accounts for under half of them, and the cause for the rest is not known. The sample records about 130,000 clones, more than 65% of which are singletons. The ten largest clones represent around 13% of the sample. Sequencing was performed on PBMCs. These receptors originate from a woman aged 40 to 55 in good health and CMV-seropositive.

The chain links TRBV15 to TRBJ1-3; D remains ambiguous. Germline assignment: CDR1 LNHNV and CDR2 YYDKDF (reference sequence). The V end was cut by 5 bases, the J end by 0 bases, with 17 bases between. The CDR3 is 17 residues long. As DNA, the CDR3 is TGTGCCACCAGCCGAACTAGAGGTTCTCCCTCTGGAAACACCATATATTTT. This translates into CATSRTRGSPSGNTIYF.

The rearrangement uses TRBV30 and TRBJ2-5; 8 bases line up with TRBD1. Trimming took 4 bases from V and 7 from J; bases not matched to a gene: 5. The CDR3 is 12 amino acids. The germline gives CDR1 GTSNPN, CDR2 SVGIG (reference sequence). The CDR3 is CAWTQGAGTQYF. The CDR3 region has the DNA TGTGCCTGGACCCAGGGGGCTGGGACCCAGTACTTC.